One and the same sample provided the 10 T cell receptor beta chains below, sequenced in a study of cytomegalovirus exposure and HLA in healthy donors. Amplification used 60 Vbeta primers and 13 Jbeta primers. Libraries were prepared by immunoSEQ multiplex PCR; TCRdb keeps only in-frame clonotypes and omits some of them. The sample yields tens of thousands of clones, of which the top ten take up 0.45% to 0.7%. Sequencing was performed on PBMCs. Receptors were obtained from a man in his fifties in good health and CMV-seronegative.

The chain links TRBV29-1 to TRBJ2-7, with D possibly matching TRBD1 (6 bases). The CDR3 extends over 14 amino acids. Trimming left V 3 bases short and J 1 base short, with 13 bases between. Per the germline V gene, CDR1 is SQVTM and CDR2 is ANQGSEA. CDR3 amino acids: CSVDGVGASYEQYF. CDR3 coding DNA: TGCAGCGTTGATGGAGTGGGGGCATCCTACGAGCAGTACTTC.

This rearrangement joins TRBV9 to TRBJ2-1, with D perhaps matching TRBD2 (6 bases). Looked up from germline, CDR1 is SGDLS and CDR2 is YYNGEE. The CDR3 length is 13 residues. V was trimmed by 4 bases and J by 8 bases, leaving 13 bases between them. The CDR3 region is CASSRDFGDEQFF. The CDR3 bases are TGTGCCAGCAGCAGGGACTTTGGCGATGAGCAGTTCTTC. Looking up the rest from reference TRBV9 and TRBJ2-1 gives the full variable domain: DSGVTQTPKHLITATGQRVTLRCSPRSGDLSVYWYQQSLDQGLQFLIQYYNGEERAKGNILERFSAQQFPDLHSELNLSSLELGDSALYFCASSRDFGDEQFFGPGTRLTVL.

J is TRBJ1-1 and V is TRBV6-5, with 7 nucleotides matching TRBD1. V trimming: 1 base; J trimming: 4 bases; junction bases outside the gene matches: 9. The CDR3 runs 16 residues. Germline lookup yields CDR1 MNHEY and CDR2 SVGAGI. Written as DNA, the CDR3 is TGTGCCAGCAGTTACTTTTCAGGGGGTGGGCGCACTGAAGCTTTCTTT. Translated: CASSYFSGGGRTEAFF.

The chain uses TRBV10-3 and TRBJ1-6, with TRBD1 identical over 9 bases. This CDR3 has 19 amino acids. Germline values: CDR1 ENHRY, CDR2 SYGVKD. Trimming removed 4 bases from V and 1 base from J; junction bases left unmatched: 11. For the CDR3, the DNA is TGTGCCATCAGTGCGGACAGGGGTAGTAGGCGGTCCTATAATTCACCCCTCCACTTT. It yields the protein CAISADRGSRRSYNSPLHF.

The chain joins TRBV19 to TRBJ1-6; D not certain. CDR1 and CDR2 (germline): LNHDA, SQIVND (reference sequence). V shed 5 bases and J shed 8 bases, with 13 bases lying between them. This CDR3 has 14 amino acids. The CDR3, as DNA: TGTGCCAGTAGTCCACTGTCTCTCTATTCACCCCTCCACTTT. It translates to CASSPLSLYSPLHF.

This chain connects TRBV11-1 to TRBJ1-1; 7 bases are a match to TRBD1. Germline V lookup: CDR1 SGHAT, CDR2 FQDESV (reference sequence). This CDR3 contains 13 residues. V lost 5 bases to trimming and J lost 4 bases; unmatched junction nucleotides: 4. CDR3 amino acids: CASSADRATEAFF. The CDR3 nucleotides read TGTGCCAGCAGCGCCGACAGGGCCACTGAAGCTTTCTTT.

The chain has TRBV11-1 and TRBJ2-7; 10 nucleotides match TRBD2. V shed 2 bases and J 2 bases; nucleotides not matched to a gene: 12. Per germline, CDR1 SGHAT and CDR2 FQDESV (reference sequence). The CDR3 contains 18 residues. The CDR3 reads CASSLKPASGGPTYEQYF. As DNA, the CDR3 is TGTGCCAGCAGCTTAAAGCCAGCTAGCGGGGGTCCTACCTACGAGCAGTACTTC.

The rearrangement links TRBV5-1 to TRBJ2-3, with D tentatively TRBD1 (6 bases). Trimming stripped 7 bases from V and 2 bases from J, with 26 bases between. The CDR3 covers 18 residues. Germline-derived CDR1 and CDR2 are SGHRS and YFSETQ. CDR3 sequence (DNA): TGCGCCAGCTCGATGACAGGCCCGACTACTTACTTCACAGATACGCAGTATTTT. It translates to CASSMTGPTTYFTDTQYF.

This chain joins TRBV7-9 and TRBJ1-5, with 7 bases matching TRBD1. The V gene's germline CDR1 is SEHNR and CDR2 FQNEAQ (reference sequence). This CDR3 contains 16 residues. Trimming took 0 bases from V and 2 from J; bases not matched to a gene: 4. The CDR3 DNA reads TGTGCCAGCAGCTTAGCAATGGGACAGCGCAATCAGCCCCAGCATTTT. It translates to CASSLAMGQRNQPQHF.

CDR3 sequence: CASSFRTFNYGYTF. The CDR3 DNA follows: TGTGCCAGCAGTTTCCGGACTTTCAACTATGGCTACACCTTC. V is TRBV28 and J is TRBJ1-2; D remains ambiguous. V was cut by 3 bases and J by 2 bases, with 10 bases left in between. Germline CDR1 is MDHEN and CDR2 is SYDVKM. This CDR3 contains 14 residues.